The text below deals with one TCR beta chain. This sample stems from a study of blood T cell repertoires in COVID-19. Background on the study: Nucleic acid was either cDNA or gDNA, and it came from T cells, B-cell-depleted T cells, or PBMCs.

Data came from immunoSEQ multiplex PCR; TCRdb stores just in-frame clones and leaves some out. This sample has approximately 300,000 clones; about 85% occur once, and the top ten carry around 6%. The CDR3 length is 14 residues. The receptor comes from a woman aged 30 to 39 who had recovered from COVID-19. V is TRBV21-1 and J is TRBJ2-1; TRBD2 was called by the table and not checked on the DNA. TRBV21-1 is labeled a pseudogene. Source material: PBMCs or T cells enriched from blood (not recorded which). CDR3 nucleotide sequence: TGTGCCAGCGTTTACTCCTCGGGGTACAATGAGCAGTTCTTC. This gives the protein CASVYSSGYNEQFF.